One T cell receptor beta chain is described in this entry. Its specific antigen is unknown. Each CD8+ T cell subset was flow-sorted in triplicate, with roughly 310,000 cells per subset placed directly into RLT lysis buffer. To keep memory contaminants out, a stringent definition of naive CD8+ T cells was applied: CD45RO-CCR7+CD27+CD95-. Standard density gradient centrifugation was used to isolate peripheral blood mononuclear cells from buffy coats. A FACSAria III was used to flow-sort naive CD8+ T cells into CXCR3-negative and CXCR3-positive populations. Total RNA was extracted from sorted cells with an RNeasy Mini Kit. For sequencing, a NextSeq 550 was employed. The Human TCR Profiling Kit (MiLaboratory) was used to prepare UMI-labeled 5' RACE TRB cDNA libraries. cDNA synthesis used the entire amount of extracted RNA, and PCR amplification then used the entire amount of cDNA produced. The libraries were made side by side, with each library going through the same number of PCR cycles. For the original study's pipeline: With a minimum of two reads required per UMI, MIGEC and MiXCR pulled out about 57,000 +/- 9,900 unique UMI-labeled TRB cDNA molecules from each library. An average of about 40,000 +/- 10,000 functional in-frame TRB CDR3 nucleotide clonotypes without stop codons was found per library. After each sample was downsampled to 5000 UMI-labeled TRB molecules, VDJtools was used to calculate diversity metrics such as normalized Shannon-Wiener and Chao1. VDJtools was used to calculate clonotype-size-weighted physicochemical properties of the central five CDR3 residues, namely interaction energy, strength, volume and Kidera factor 4. Following TCRdb reprocessing, every CDR3 protein sequence forms one entry, and DNA is not provided. The V and J calls, along with clone size, are taken from TCRdb and not from the paper's own processing. This sample's table lists approximately 6,200 distinct CDR3 sequences. The leading ten clones occupy 1.1% to 1.5% of the sample.

The CDR3 covers 18 residues, taking in both the cysteine and the phenylalanine. DNA is not recorded here. The germline V gene (reference sequence) gives CDR1 as SGHKS and CDR2 as YYEKEE. This entry is derived from a study of CXCR3-negative and CXCR3-positive naive CD8 T cells (dated by TCRdb to about 2019). General notes on the study: In total, 130 million to 150 million TRB reads were obtained, or roughly 1.5 +/- 0.3 million reads per library. Data from ten to twelve donors, pooled across two independent experiments, went into the diversity and physicochemical repertoire analyses. TRBV-TRBJ cluster analysis included naive subsets from roughly 5 donors and memory cells from 3 donors. Overall study results and their limits: CXCR3 expression partially decreased after cryopreservation, so most assays used freshly isolated PBMCs. Surface CD5, linked to self-reactivity in mice, was comparable between naive subsets; TCR interaction strength was therefore also inferred from TRB CDR3 physicochemical properties. Compared with CXCR3-negative naive cells, CXCR3-positive naive cells had TRB CDR3s with higher hydrophobicity (lower Kidera factor 4), lower energy, and higher strength and volume indices. Within the same donor, TRBV-TRBJ usage looked similar between naive CXCR3-negative and CXCR3-positive cells, but memory cells had distinct patterns. Comparably high repertoire diversity was found in both naive subsets, whereas much lower repertoire diversity was found in memory CD8+ T cells.

The sequenced sample consisted of naive CXCR3+ CD8+ T cells from blood. The sample's cell subset or site label is to be understood as: CD45RO-CCR7+CD27+CD95- naive CD8+ T cells expressing CXCR3 (TNR3+). The sequence joins TRBV5-5 to TRBJ1-1; without DNA, the TCRdb call of TRBD1 cannot be checked. The sequence was collected from a human donor in good health. Some clones in this sample may be carry-over from other donors' samples. The CDR3 has the sequence CASSPQGAFRLMNTEAFF.